The entry below gives a single TCR beta chain sequence along with its context. In assigning cohorts, the study relied on participant-reported clinical history. Two consecutive negative NP/OP PCR tests, clearance, or resolved symptoms defined Cohort 3 recovery. The data derive from a study of blood T cell repertoires in COVID-19. At the level of the study: Nucleic acid was either cDNA or gDNA, and it came from T cells, B-cell-depleted T cells, or PBMCs.

Authors' processing steps: Amplification with reference gene primers provided the estimates of nucleated cell counts. Libraries were prepared by immunoSEQ multiplex PCR; TCRdb keeps only in-frame clonotypes and omits some of them. V and J calls and clone size are those listed in that table; D and trimming were worked out from the DNA. The sample has a few hundred thousand clones; under 90% are singletons. With 0 bases clipped from V and 4 bases from J, the junction kept 5 bases outside the gene matches. The CDR3 consists of 16 residues. Germline loops: CDR1 SGHRS, CDR2 YFSETQ. The source material was PBMCs or T cells enriched from blood (not recorded which). The J gene is TRBJ2-1, the V gene TRBV5-1, with 9 bases aligning to TRBD2. The receptor was derived from a man aged 25-45 years who had recovered from COVID-19. CDR3 sequence (DNA): TGCGCCAGCAGCTTGGAAGCTAGCGGGGAGTACAATGAGCAGTTCTTC. Amino acid sequence: CASSLEASGEYNEQFF.